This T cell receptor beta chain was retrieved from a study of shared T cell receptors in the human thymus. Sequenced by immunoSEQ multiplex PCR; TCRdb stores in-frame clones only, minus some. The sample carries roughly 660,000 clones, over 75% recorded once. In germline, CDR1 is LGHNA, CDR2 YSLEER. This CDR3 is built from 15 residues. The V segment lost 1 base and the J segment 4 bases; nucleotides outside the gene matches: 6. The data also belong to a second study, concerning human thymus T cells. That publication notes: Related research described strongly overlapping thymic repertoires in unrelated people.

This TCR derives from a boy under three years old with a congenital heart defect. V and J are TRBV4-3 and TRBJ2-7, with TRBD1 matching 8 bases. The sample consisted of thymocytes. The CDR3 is CASSQVFGQGYEQYF. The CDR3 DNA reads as TGCGCCAGCAGCCAAGTCTTCGGACAGGGATACGAGCAGTACTTC.